Listed below are T cell receptor beta chains from one sample, sequenced in a study of tumor-infiltrating lymphocytes in primary liver carcinoma. TCRdb reprocessed the multiplex PCR reads with MiXCR, giving one entry per CDR3 protein. The sample shows roughly 49,000 distinct CDR3 sequences, around 77% of them seen only once. Sequences were obtained from liver tumor tissue from sampling region 5. Every receptor here comes from a man aged 35-49 years with primary liver carcinoma and hepatitis B virus infection. The CDR3 runs from the conserved cysteine through the conserved F or W. D genes are given only for firm matches. Size tells how often a clone was seen (once, few, many) or the class of an expanded clone, and some rows leave it out.

j_call v_call clone_size d_call cdr3_length cdr3_aa cdr3_nt
TRBJ2-7 TRBV4-1 NA NA 14 CATSEGDGNYEQYF TGCGCCACTTCGGAGGGGGACGGAAACTACGAGCAGTACTTC
TRBJ2-4 TRBV11-1 NA TRBD2 17 CANNFPGTSGTKNIQYF TGTGCCAACAACTTTCCCGGGACTAGCGGGACCAAAAACATTCAATATTTC
TRBJ2-6 TRBV4-1 once NA 17 CSSSQEEWSSGANVLTF TGCTCCAGCAGCCAAGAGGAATGGAGTTCTGGGGCCAACGTCCTGACTTTC
TRBJ2-2 TRBV24-1 many TRBD1 16 CATSDSGTGITGELFF TGTGCCACCAGTGATTCCGGGACAGGGATCACCGGGGAGCTGTTTTTT
TRBJ2-3 TRBV30 NA NA 14 CACSLWEAPDTQYF TGTGCCTGTAGTCTCTGGGAGGCCCCGGATACGCAGTATTTT
TRBJ2-5 TRBV13 NA NA 14 CACSLAGGVETQYF TGTGCCTGCAGTTTGGCAGGCGGAGTAGAGACCCAGTACTTC
TRBJ2-3 TRBV5-1 NA NA 13 CASNPWDGGTKYF TGCGCCAGCAACCCCTGGGACGGAGGTACGAAGTATTTT
TRBJ2-1 TRBV6-1 NA NA 15 CANSEEAGGYNEKFF TGTGCCAACAGTGAAGAAGCGGGTGGATACAATGAGAAGTTCTTC
TRBJ2-6 TRBV28 NA NA 17 CARSSALALSGTNVLTF TGTGCCCGCAGTTCCGCTCTAGCTCTCTCTGGGACCAACGTCCTGACTTTC
TRBJ2-7 TRBV7-8 many NA 16 CASSLVSSNAAYEQYF TGTGCCAGCAGCTTAGTGAGTAGTAATGCTGCCTACGAGCAGTACTTC
TRBJ1-5 TRBV6-1 NA NA 14 CVNSEAREKAPQHF TGTGTCAACAGTGAGGCGAGGGAGAAGGCGCCCCAGCATTTT
TRBJ2-3 TRBV29-1 NA NA 14 CSVSGTWASDTHNF TGCAGCGTTTCCGGGACATGGGCCTCAGATACGCATAATTTT
TRBJ1-3 TRBV18 NA NA 14 CTSSHGDSGSTIYF TGTACCAGCTCACACGGGGACTCTGGAAGCACCATATATTTT
TRBJ2-1 TRBV6-1 once TRBD1 16 CASSERRPGQLNERFF TGTGCCAGCAGTGAGAGGCGCCCGGGACAGTTGAATGAGCGGTTCTTC
TRBJ2-1 TRBV24-1 once TRBD2 13 CGARLAGGNEQFF TGTGGCGCCAGGCTAGCGGGAGGCAATGAGCAGTTCTTC
TRBJ2-1 TRBV11-1 few TRBD2 13 CVSSAGGLNEQFF TGTGTCAGCAGCGCGGGAGGGCTTAATGAGCAGTTCTTC
TRBJ2-2 TRBV6-5 NA NA 14 CASSYQVRTGDMFF TGTGCCAGCAGTTACCAAGTACGGACCGGGGATATGTTTTTT
TRBJ2-1 TRBV4-3 once NA 16 CASSRDRSGFWNEQFF TGCGCCAGCAGCCGAGATCGGAGCGGGTTCTGGAATGAGCAGTTCTTC
TRBJ1-4 TRBV6-6 NA TRBD1 16 CASSNRDRERGEKLFF TGTGCCAGCAGTAACCGGGACAGGGAACGAGGCGAAAAACTGTTTTTT
TRBJ2-7 TRBV11-2 NA NA 12 CATSPGGYKQYF TGTGCCACCAGTCCCGGTGGCTACAAGCAGTACTTC
TRBJ2-3 TRBV12-3/TRBV12-4 NA NA 14 CASWPTGSGDTQYF TGTGCCAGTTGGCCTACAGGTTCGGGGGATACGCAGTATTTT
TRBJ2-1 TRBV29-1 few NA 12 CSARPGGDEQFF TGCAGCGCCCGCCCAGGGGGGGATGAGCAGTTCTTC
TRBJ2-5 TRBV29-1 NA TRBD2 15 CSARTSGCWAETQYF TGCAGCGCTCGGACTAGTGGGTGTTGGGCAGAGACCCAGTACTTC
TRBJ2-4 TRBV10-1 NA TRBD2 16 CASSTLAGRTKHIQYF TGCGCCAGCAGCACACTAGCGGGAAGGACCAAACACATTCAGTATTTC
TRBJ2-3 TRBV29-1 NA NA 13 CSIRDLRTYTQYF TGCAGCATTCGGGACCTCCGCACATATACGCAGTATTTT
TRBJ1-5 TRBV29-1 NA TRBD1 12 CSVEGDSQPQHF TGTAGCGTTGAAGGGGACAGTCAGCCCCAGCATTTT
TRBJ2-5 TRBV11-1 NA TRBD2 15 CASTLTGVAGETQYF TGTGCCAGCACCCTTACGGGAGTAGCGGGAGAGACCCAGTATTTC
TRBJ2-5 TRBV29-1 once TRBD1 15 CSVEAHRGRSEAQYF TGCAGCGTTGAAGCCCACAGGGGGCGTAGCGAGGCCCAGTACTTC
TRBJ1-2 TRBV25-1 many TRBD1 14 CASILQGAYYGYTF TGTGCCAGCATCCTCCAGGGGGCATACTATGGCTACACCTTC
TRBJ2-4 TRBV19 few TRBD1 18 CASSIGTGGGMDKNIQYF TGTGCCAGTAGTATCGGGACAGGGGGCGGGATGGACAAAAACATTCAGTACTTC
TRBJ2-7 TRBV11-3 NA TRBD1 13 CASSMGQSYEQYF TGTGCCAGCAGTATGGGACAGTCCTACGAGCAATACTTC
TRBJ2-2 TRBV11-1 NA NA 15 CASSLVQGDTVELFF TGTGCCAGTAGCTTAGTACAGGGAGATACCGTGGAGCTGTTTTTT
TRBJ2-1 TRBV5-1 once NA 16 CPSSLGGTSSYNEQFF TGCCCCAGCAGTTTGGGTGGGACCAGCAGCTACAATGAGCAGTTCTTC
TRBJ2-3 TRBV7-8 NA TRBD2 16 CASSYGLAYGTDTQYF TGTGCCAGCAGCTACGGACTAGCGTACGGCACAGATACGCAGTATTTT
TRBJ2-7 TRBV29-1 NA NA 16 CSAMTPGIGTPYEQYF TGCAGCGCCATGACACCTGGAATCGGCACTCCCTACGAGCAGTACTTC
TRBJ2-1 TRBV29-1 NA TRBD2 15 CSVGLAGGFYYWQFF TGCAGCGTTGGACTAGCGGGAGGGTTCTACTATTGGCAGTTCTTC
TRBJ2-3 TRBV10-3 NA TRBD2 19 CAIIGPGTSGRVDTDTQYF TGTGCCATCATTGGACCCGGGACTAGCGGGAGGGTAGACACAGATACACAGTATTTT
TRBJ2-5 TRBV20-1 NA NA 15 CSGQVGTGGYGTQYF TGCAGTGGTCAAGTCGGGACCGGGGGTTATGGGACCCAGTACTTC
TRBJ2-6 TRBV11-2 NA NA 15 CATQRPCPGANVLTF TGTGCCACCCAGCGACCGTGCCCTGGGGCCAACGTCCTGACTTTC
TRBJ2-1 TRBV9 NA NA 15 CARSVGDESYNEQFF TGTGCCCGTAGCGTAGGCGACGAGAGTTACAATGAGCAGTTCTTC
TRBJ2-1 TRBV5-5 NA NA 16 CASSLMASWSHKEQFF TGTGCCAGCAGCTTGATGGCTAGCTGGAGCCACAAAGAGCAGTTCTTC
TRBJ2-1 TRBV4-1 NA NA 19 CASSQDRGGGASVRNEQFF TGCGCCAGCAGCCAAGACCGAGGAGGGGGGGCCAGTGTTCGCAATGAACAGTTCTTC